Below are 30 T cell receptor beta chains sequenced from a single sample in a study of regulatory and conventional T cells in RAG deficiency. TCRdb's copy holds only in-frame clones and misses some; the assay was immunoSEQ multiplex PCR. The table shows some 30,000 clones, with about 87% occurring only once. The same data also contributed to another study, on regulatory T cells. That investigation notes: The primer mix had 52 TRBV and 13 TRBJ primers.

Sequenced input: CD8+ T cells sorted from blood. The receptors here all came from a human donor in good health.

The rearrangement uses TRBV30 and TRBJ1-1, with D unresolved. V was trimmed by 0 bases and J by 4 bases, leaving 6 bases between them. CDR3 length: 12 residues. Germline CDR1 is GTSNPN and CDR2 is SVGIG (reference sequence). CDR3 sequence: CAWSVWGTEAFF. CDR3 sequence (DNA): TGTGCCTGGAGTGTATGGGGCACTGAAGCTTTCTTT.

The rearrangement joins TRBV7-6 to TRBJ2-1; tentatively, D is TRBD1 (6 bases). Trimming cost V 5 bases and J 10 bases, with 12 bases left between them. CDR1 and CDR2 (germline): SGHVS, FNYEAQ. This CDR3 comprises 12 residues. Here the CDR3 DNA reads TGTGCCAGCAGCCTAGGACAGCGAGAGCAGTTCTTC. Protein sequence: CASSLGQREQFF.

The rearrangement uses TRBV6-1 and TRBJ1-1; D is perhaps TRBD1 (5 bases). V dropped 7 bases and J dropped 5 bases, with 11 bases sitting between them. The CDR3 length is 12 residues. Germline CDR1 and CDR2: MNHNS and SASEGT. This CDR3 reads CASIGGGTEAFF. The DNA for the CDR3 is TGTGCCAGCATTGGTGGGGGGACTGAAGCTTTCTTT.

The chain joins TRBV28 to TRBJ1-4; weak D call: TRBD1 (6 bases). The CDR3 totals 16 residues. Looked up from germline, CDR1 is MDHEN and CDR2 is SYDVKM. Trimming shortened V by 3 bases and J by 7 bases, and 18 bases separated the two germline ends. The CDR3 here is CASSFHHDRPFEKLFF. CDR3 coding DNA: TGTGCCAGCAGTTTTCACCATGACAGGCCATTTGAAAAACTGTTTTTT. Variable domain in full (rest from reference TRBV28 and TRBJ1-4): DVKVTQSSRYLVKRTGEKVFLECVQDMDHENMFWYRQDPGLGLRLIYFSYDVKMKEKGDIPEGYSVSREKKERFSLILESASTNQTSMYLCASSFHHDRPFEKLFFGSGTQLSVL.

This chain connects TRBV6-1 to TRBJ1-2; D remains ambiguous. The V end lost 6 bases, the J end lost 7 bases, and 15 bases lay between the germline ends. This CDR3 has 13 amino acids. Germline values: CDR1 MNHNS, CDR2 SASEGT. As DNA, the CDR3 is TGTGCCAGCAGCTCTCCGGAGGGTCGTGGCTACACCTTC. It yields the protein CASSSPEGRGYTF.

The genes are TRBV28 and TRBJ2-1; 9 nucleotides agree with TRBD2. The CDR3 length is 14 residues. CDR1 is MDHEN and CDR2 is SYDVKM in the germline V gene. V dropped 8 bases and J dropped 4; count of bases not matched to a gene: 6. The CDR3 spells CASSRAGGYNEQFF. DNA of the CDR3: TGTGCCAGCTCTAGGGCGGGGGGGTACAATGAGCAGTTCTTC.

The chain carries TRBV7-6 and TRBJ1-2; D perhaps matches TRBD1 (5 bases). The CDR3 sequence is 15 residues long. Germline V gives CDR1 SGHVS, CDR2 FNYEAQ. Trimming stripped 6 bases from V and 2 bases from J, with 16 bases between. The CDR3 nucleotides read TGTGCCAGCAGTCCGGGGCGCGGGGGGAACTATGGCTACACCTTC. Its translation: CASSPGRGGNYGYTF.

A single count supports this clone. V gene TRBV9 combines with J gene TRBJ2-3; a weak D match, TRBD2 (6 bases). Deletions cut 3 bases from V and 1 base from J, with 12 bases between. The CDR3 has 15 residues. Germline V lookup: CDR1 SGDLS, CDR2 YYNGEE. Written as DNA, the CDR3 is TGTGCCAGCAGCGGAAACATAGCGGGCACAGATACGCAGTATTTT. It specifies CASSGNIAGTDTQYF.

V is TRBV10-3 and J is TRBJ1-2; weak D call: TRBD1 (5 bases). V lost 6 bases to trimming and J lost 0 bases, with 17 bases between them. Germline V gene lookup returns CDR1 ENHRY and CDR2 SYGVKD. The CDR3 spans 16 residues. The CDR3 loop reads CAIRRTDGASNYGYTF. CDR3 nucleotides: TGTGCCATCAGGAGAACGGACGGGGCCTCTAACTATGGCTACACCTTC.

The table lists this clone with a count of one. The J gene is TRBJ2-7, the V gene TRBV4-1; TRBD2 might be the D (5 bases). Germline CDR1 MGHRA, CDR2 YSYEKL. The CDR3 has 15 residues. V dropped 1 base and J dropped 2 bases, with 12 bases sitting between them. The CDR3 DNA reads TGCGCCAGCAGCCAAGGTCTTGCGGGTACCTACGAGCAGTACTTC. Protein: CASSQGLAGTYEQYF.

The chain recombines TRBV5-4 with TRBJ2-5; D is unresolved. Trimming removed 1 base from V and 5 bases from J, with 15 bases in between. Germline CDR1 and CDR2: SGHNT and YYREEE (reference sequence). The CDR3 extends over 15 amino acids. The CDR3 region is CASSLLSTPGETQYF. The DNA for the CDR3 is TGTGCCAGCAGCTTGTTGTCGACCCCTGGGGAGACCCAGTACTTC.

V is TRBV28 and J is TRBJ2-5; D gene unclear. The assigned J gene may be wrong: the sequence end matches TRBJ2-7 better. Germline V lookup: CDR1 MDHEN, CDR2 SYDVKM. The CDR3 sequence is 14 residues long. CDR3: CASSLWVSSYEQYF. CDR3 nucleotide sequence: TGTGCCAGCAGTTTATGGGTCAGCTCCTACGAGCAGTACTTC.

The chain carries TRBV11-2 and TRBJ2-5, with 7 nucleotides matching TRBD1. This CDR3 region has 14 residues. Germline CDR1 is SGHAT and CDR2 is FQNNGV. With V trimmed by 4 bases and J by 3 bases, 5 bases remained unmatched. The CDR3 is CASSSLGTEETQYF. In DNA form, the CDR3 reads TGTGCCAGCAGCTCCCTCGGGACAGAAGAGACCCAGTACTTC.

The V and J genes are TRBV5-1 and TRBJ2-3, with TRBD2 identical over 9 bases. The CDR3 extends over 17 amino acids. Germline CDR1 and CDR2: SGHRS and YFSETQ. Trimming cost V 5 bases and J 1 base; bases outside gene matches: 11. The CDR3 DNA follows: TGCGCCAGCAGACATGCCTTAGCGGGGGTTCGCACAGATACGCAGTATTTT. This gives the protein CASRHALAGVRTDTQYF. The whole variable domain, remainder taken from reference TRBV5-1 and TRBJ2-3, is KAGVTQTPRYLIKTRGQQVTLSCSPISGHRSVSWYQQTPGQGLQFLFEYFSETQRNKGNFPGRFSGRQFSNSRSEMNVSTLELGDSALYLCASRHALAGVRTDTQYFGPGTRLTVL.

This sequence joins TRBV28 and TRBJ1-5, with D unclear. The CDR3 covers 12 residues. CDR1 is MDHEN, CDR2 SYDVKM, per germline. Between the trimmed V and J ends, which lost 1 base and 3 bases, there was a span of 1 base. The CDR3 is CASSLYNQPQHF. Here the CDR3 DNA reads TGTGCCAGCAGTTTATACAATCAGCCCCAGCATTTT.

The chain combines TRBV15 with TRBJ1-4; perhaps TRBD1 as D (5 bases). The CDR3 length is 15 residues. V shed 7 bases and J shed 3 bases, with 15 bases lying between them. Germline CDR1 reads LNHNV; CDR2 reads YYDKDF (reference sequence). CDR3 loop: CATTEREGANEKLFF. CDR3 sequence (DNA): TGTGCCACCACGGAACGAGAAGGGGCTAATGAAAAACTGTTTTTT.

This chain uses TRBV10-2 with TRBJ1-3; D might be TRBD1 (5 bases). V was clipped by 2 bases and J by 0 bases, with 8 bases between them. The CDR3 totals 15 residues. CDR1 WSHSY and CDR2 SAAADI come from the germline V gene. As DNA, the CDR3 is TGCGCCAGCAGTGAGGGGACTTACTCTGGAAACACCATATATTTT. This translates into CASSEGTYSGNTIYF.

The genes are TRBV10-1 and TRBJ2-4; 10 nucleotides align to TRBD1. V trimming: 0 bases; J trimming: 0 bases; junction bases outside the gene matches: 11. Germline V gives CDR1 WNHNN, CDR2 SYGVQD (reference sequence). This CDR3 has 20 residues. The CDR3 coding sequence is TGCGCCAGCAGTGAGTCCCCCGGACAGGGGGATGGGGAAGCCAAAAACATTCAGTACTTC. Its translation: CASSESPGQGDGEAKNIQYF.

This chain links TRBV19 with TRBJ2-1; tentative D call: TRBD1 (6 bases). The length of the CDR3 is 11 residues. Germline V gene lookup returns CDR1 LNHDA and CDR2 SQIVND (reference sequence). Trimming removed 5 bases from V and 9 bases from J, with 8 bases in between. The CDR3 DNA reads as TGTGCCAGTAGTTTACAGGGTGAGCAGTTCTTC. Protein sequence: CASSLQGEQFF. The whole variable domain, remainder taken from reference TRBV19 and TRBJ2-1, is DGGITQSPKYLFRKEGQNVTLSCEQNLNHDAMYWYRQDPGQGLRLIYYSQIVNDFQKGDIAEGYSVSREKKESFPLTVTSAQKNPTAFYLCASSLQGEQFFGPGTRLTVL.

CDR3 DNA: TGTGCCAGCACGTCTAACACAGATACGCAGTATTTT. It encodes CASTSNTDTQYF. The chain joins TRBV6-5 to TRBJ2-3; D is ambiguous. CDR3 length: 12 amino acids. Between the trimmed V and J ends, which lost 7 bases and 2 bases, there was a span of 7 bases. The germline V gene encodes CDR1 MNHEY and CDR2 SVGAGI.

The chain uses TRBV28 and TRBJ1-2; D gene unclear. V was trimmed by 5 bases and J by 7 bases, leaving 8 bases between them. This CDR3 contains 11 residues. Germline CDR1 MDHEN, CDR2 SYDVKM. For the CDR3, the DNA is TGTGCCAGCAGTCAAGAGGGTGGCTACACCTTC. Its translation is CASSQEGGYTF.

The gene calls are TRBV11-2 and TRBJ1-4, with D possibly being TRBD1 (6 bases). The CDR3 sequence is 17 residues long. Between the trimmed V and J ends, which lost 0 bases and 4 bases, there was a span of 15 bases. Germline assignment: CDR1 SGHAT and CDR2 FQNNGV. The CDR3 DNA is TGTGCCAGCAGCTTAGAGGTTCTAGGGGGGCTTAATGAAAAACTGTTTTTT. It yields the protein CASSLEVLGGLNEKLFF.

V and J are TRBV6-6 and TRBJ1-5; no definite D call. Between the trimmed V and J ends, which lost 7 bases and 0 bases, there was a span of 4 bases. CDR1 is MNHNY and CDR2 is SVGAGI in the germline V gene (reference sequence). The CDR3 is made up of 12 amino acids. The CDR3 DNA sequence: TGTGCCAGCACGGATAGCAATCAGCCCCAGCATTTT. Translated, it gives CASTDSNQPQHF.

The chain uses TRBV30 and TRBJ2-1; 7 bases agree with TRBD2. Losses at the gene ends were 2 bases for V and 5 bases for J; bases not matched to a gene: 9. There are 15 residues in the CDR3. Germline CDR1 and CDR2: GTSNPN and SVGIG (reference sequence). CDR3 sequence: CAWSISRDYHNEQFF. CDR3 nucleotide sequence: TGTGCCTGGAGTATATCCCGGGACTACCACAATGAGCAGTTCTTC. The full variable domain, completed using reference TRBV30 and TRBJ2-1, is SQTIHQWPATLVQPVGSPLSLECTVEGTSNPNLYWYRQAAGRGLQLLFYSVGIGQISSEVPQNLSASRPQDRQFILSSKKLLLSDSGFYLCAWSISRDYHNEQFFGPGTRLTVL.

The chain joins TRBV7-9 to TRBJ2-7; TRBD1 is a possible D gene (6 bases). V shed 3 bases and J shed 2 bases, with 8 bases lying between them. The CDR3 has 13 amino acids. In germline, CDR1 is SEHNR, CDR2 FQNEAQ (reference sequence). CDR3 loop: CASSFSGAYEQYF. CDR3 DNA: TGTGCCAGCAGCTTCTCAGGGGCCTACGAGCAGTACTTC.

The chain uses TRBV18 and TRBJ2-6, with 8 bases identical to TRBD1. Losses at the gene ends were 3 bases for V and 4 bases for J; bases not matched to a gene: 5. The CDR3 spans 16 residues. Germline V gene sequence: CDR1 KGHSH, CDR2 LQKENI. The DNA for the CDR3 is TGTGCCAGCTCACCGTCGACAGGGGCCGGGGCCAACGTCCTGACTTTC. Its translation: CASSPSTGAGANVLTF.

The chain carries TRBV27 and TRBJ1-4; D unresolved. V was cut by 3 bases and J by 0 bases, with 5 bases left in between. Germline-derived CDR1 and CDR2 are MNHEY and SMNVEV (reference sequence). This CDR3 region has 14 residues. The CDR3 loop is CASSFSATNEKLFF. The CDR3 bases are TGTGCCAGCAGTTTTTCCGCAACTAATGAAAAACTGTTTTTT.

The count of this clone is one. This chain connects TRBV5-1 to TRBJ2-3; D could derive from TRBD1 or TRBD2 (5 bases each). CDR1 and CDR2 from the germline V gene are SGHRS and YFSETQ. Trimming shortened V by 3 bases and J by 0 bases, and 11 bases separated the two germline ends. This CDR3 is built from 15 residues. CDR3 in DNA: TGCGCCAGCAGCTCCGGGACGTATAGCACAGATACGCAGTATTTT. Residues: CASSSGTYSTDTQYF.

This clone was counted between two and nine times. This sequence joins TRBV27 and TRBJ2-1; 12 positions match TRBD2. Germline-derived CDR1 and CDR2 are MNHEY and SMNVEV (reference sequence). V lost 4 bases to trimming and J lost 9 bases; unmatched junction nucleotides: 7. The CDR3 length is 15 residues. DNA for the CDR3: TGTGCCAGCAGTTCCTTGACTAGCGGGGGCTCTGAGCAGTTCTTC. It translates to CASSSLTSGGSEQFF.

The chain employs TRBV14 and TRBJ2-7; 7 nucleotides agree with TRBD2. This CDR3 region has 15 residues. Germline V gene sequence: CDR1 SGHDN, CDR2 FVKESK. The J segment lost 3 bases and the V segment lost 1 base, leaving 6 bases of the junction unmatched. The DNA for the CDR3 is TGTGCCAGCAGCCAAGGGAGCGGGATCTTCTACGAGCAGTACTTC. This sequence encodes CASSQGSGIFYEQYF.